Below are 21 T cell receptor beta chains sequenced from a single sample in a study of regulatory T cells in long-lasting Graves disease. Specified time point: persistent/refractory GD, antithyroid drugs over 5 years with positive TRAb. PBMC-derived RNA was used for the TCR library. Arm-PCR of CDR3 regions and iRepertoire HTBI primers were the basis on which TCR beta libraries were built. Via MiXCR, TCRdb re-called the multiplex PCR reads, giving one row per CDR3 protein. The sample carries approximately 500,000 distinct CDR3 sequences, roughly 21% recorded once. The source material was peripheral blood mononuclear cells (PBMCs), sampled when the disease was refractory, from a patient treated with antithyroid drugs. Receptors originate from a female donor with Graves disease.

This clonotype was seen a few times. V gene TRBV19 combines with J gene TRBJ2-7; tentatively, D is TRBD2 (6 bases). Germline V gene lookup returns CDR1 LNHDA and CDR2 SQIVND (reference sequence). This CDR3 spans 13 amino acids. The ends were cut back, 7 bases at V and 3 bases at J, with 13 bases in the middle. Written as DNA, the CDR3 is TGTGCCAGTACGGCGGGACCATTCTACGAGCAGTACTTC. This codes for CASTAGPFYEQYF.

The J gene is TRBJ2-7, the V gene TRBV10-1, with 7 positions matching TRBD1. The CDR3 consists of 14 residues. Germline lookup yields CDR1 WNHNN and CDR2 SYGVQD (reference sequence). J was trimmed by 0 bases and V by 2 bases; bases with no gene match: 1. The CDR3 region has the DNA TGCGCCAGCAGTGAGCGGACAGGCTCCTACGAGCAGTACTTC. It translates to CASSERTGSYEQYF.

The V and J genes are TRBV29-1 and TRBJ2-7, with D perhaps given as TRBD1 or TRBD2 (5 bases each). V lost 4 bases and J 6 bases, leaving 19 bases between the germline ends. CDR1 is SQVTM, CDR2 ANQGSEA, per germline. The CDR3 has 14 residues. CDR3 residues: CSVVGVLGTGEQYF. In nucleotides, the CDR3 is TGCAGCGTTGTGGGGGTTCTGGGGACGGGCGAGCAGTACTTC.

The genes are TRBV19 and TRBJ1-1; unclear D gene. Germline V CDR1 and CDR2: LNHDA, SQIVND (reference sequence). Trimming took 4 bases from V and 0 from J, leaving 15 bases between them. CDR3 size: 16 residues. The DNA of the CDR3 is TGTGCCAGTAGTAGGAGTATGACATACGTGAACACTGAAGCTTTCTTT. This sequence encodes CASSRSMTYVNTEAFF.

This clonotype was picked up many times. The rearrangement joins TRBV28 to TRBJ2-2; D gene ambiguous. The V gene's germline CDR1 is MDHEN and CDR2 SYDVKM. The CDR3 spans 13 residues. V gave up 3 bases and J gave up 6 bases, with 8 bases separating them. CDR3 residues: CASSLVGAGELFF. DNA for the CDR3: TGTGCCAGCAGTTTGGTGGGTGCCGGGGAGCTGTTTTTT.

This clonotype was found a few times. The rearrangement joins TRBV5-6 to TRBJ2-5, with D tentatively TRBD1 (6 bases). The V gene lost 6 bases and the J gene lost 7 bases, with 16 bases spanning the gap. Germline loops: CDR1 SGHDT, CDR2 YYEEEE. The CDR3 is 13 residues long. The CDR3: CASTTGTSGTQYF. Here the CDR3 DNA reads TGTGCCAGCACAACAGGGACCTCTGGGACCCAGTACTTC.

Remarks on this clonotype: The junction and the germline gene differ at one end; a read error may be behind it. The J gene is TRBJ2-7, the V gene TRBV28; D is perhaps TRBD1 (5 bases). CDR1 and CDR2 (germline): MDHEN, SYDVKM. The CDR3 consists of 15 residues. The CDR3 is CASSQDLTATYEQYF. CDR3 DNA: TGCGCCAGCAGCCAAGATCTGACAGCCACCTACGAGCAGTACTTC.

There are a few counts of this clonotype. V gene TRBV7-9 combines with J gene TRBJ1-2; 9 bases map to TRBD1. The CDR3 extends over 14 amino acids. With 5 bases clipped from V and 7 bases from J, the junction kept 8 bases outside the gene matches. CDR1 is SEHNR, CDR2 FQNEAQ, per germline (reference sequence). The chain's CDR3 is CASSLQGATGGYTF. DNA of the CDR3: TGTGCCAGCAGCCTACAGGGGGCCACGGGTGGCTACACCTTC. Using reference TRBV7-9 and TRBJ1-2 for the parts outside the CDR3, the full variable domain is DTGVSQNPRHKITKRGQNVTFRCDPISEHNRLYWYRQTLGQGPEFLTYFQNEAQLEKSRLLSDRFSAERPKGSFSTLEIQRTEQGDSAMYLCASSLQGATGGYTFGSGTRLTVV.

This clonotype was picked up many times. The chain is built from TRBV12-3 or TRBV12-4 and TRBJ1-1; 8 nucleotides line up with TRBD1. J was trimmed by 8 bases and V by 3 bases; bases with no gene match: 5. The CDR3 spans 13 residues. In DNA form, the CDR3 reads TGTGCCAGCAGTTTCCACCGACAGGGGGAAGCTTTCTTT. Amino acid sequence: CASSFHRQGEAFF.

This clonotype was recorded a few times. The chain couples TRBV20-1 to TRBJ1-5; weak D call: TRBD1 (5 bases). The V gene lost 2 bases and the J gene lost 0 bases, with 20 bases spanning the gap. CDR1 and CDR2 from the germline V gene are DFQATT and SNEGSKA (reference sequence). There are 18 residues in the CDR3. The CDR3 DNA reads TGCAGTGCTAGACCCCGGGGGGACTCGCAAGATAGCAATCAGCCCCAGCATTTT. This encodes CSARPRGDSQDSNQPQHF.

The sample holds a few counts of this clonotype. One junction end does not reproduce the germline sequence, and a read error may be involved. This sequence joins TRBV14 and TRBJ2-5, with 8 bases lining up with TRBD1. Germline-derived CDR1 and CDR2 are SGHDN and FVKESK. The CDR3 extends over 15 amino acids. Here the CDR3 DNA reads TGTGCCAGCAGCCAAGATTGGACAGGGCAAGAGGCCCAGTACTTC. The encoded protein is CASSQDWTGQEAQYF.

A note on this clonotype: Relative to the germline gene, one junction end is altered; a read error may explain this. This sequence joins TRBV6-1 and TRBJ1-2, with TRBD1 identical over 9 bases. CDR3 size: 15 residues. Germline V CDR1 and CDR2: MNHNS, SASEGT. As DNA, the CDR3 is TGTGTCAGCAGTCCCGGACAGGGGAGCCCCTCTGGCTACACCTTC. Translating gives CVSSPGQGSPSGYTF.

The chain is built from TRBV29-1 and TRBJ2-1; possible D gene TRBD1, 5 bases. This CDR3 is 13 amino acids long. Germline CDR1 and CDR2: SQVTM and ANQGSEA. The germline V and J ends were trimmed by 3 bases and 13 bases, with 19 bases remaining between them. CDR3 residues: CSVEIRMTDLQFF. The CDR3 nucleotides read TGCAGCGTTGAGATTAGGATGACAGATCTCCAGTTCTTC.

The chain has TRBV3-1 and TRBJ1-1; D gene uncertain. This CDR3 contains 14 residues. In germline, CDR1 is LGHDT, CDR2 YNNKEL (reference sequence). V lost 0 bases and J lost 5, with 10 bases in between. The CDR3 protein is CASSQELGYTEAFF. The DNA for the CDR3 is TGTGCCAGCAGCCAAGAATTGGGGTATACTGAAGCTTTCTTT.

A remark on this clonotype: Being one base from a much bigger clone, this may be a read error. The rearrangement joins TRBV7-2 to TRBJ2-1; possibly TRBD2 for D (5 bases). The CDR3 consists of 14 residues. Germline CDR1 is SGHTA and CDR2 is FQGNSA. CDR3 sequence: CATLPGGSYSEQFF. For the CDR3, the DNA is TGTGCCACCCTGCCAGGAGGATCCTACAGTGAGCAGTTCTTC.

This clonotype has a count of ten or more. This chain links TRBV28 with TRBJ1-1, with D maybe TRBD1 (6 bases). Germline values: CDR1 MDHEN, CDR2 SYDVKM. This CDR3 is built from 15 residues. Trimming took 6 bases from V and 11 from J, leaving 25 bases between them. Here the CDR3 reads CASSELAAGTFMAFF. CDR3 nucleotide sequence: TGTGCCAGCAGCGAGCTAGCGGCGGGGACATTTATGGCTTTCTTT. The full variable domain, its missing parts supplied by reference TRBV28 and TRBJ1-1, is DVKVTQSSRYLVKRTGEKVFLECVQDMDHENMFWYRQDPGLGLRLIYFSYDVKMKEKGDIPEGYSVSREKKERFSLILESASTNQTSMYLCASSELAAGTFMAFFGQGTRLTVV.

This clonotype came up many times. The rearrangement uses TRBV20-1 and TRBJ1-6; 9 bases align to TRBD1. CDR3 length equals 14 residues. Germline CDR1 reads DFQATT; CDR2 reads SNEGSKA (reference sequence). V lost 5 bases to trimming and J lost 9 bases; unmatched junction nucleotides: 8. The CDR3 DNA sequence: TGCAGTGCTCGCTCCGGGACAGGGAGTTCACCCCTCCACTTT. Amino acids: CSARSGTGSSPLHF.

The rearrangement links TRBV24-1 to TRBJ1-5; no firm D call. CDR3 length: 11 amino acids. V lost 11 bases to trimming and J lost 7 bases, with 11 bases between them. CDR1 is KGHDR and CDR2 is SFDVKD in the germline V gene. The CDR3 loop reads CAIPLLQPQHF. The CDR3 DNA sequence: TGTGCCATCCCCCTTTTGCAGCCCCAGCATTTT.

CDR3 loop: CSAREVLGQGLFNQPQHF. Here the CDR3 DNA reads TGCAGTGCTAGAGAAGTTTTGGGACAGGGATTGTTCAATCAGCCCCAGCATTTT. The rearrangement joins TRBV20-1 to TRBJ1-5; 9 nucleotides line up with TRBD1. The CDR3 is 18 residues long. V shed 0 bases and J 3 bases; nucleotides not matched to a gene: 12. Germline V lookup: CDR1 DFQATT, CDR2 SNEGSKA (reference sequence).

The chain joins TRBV9 to TRBJ2-7; 7 bases match TRBD2. CDR1 and CDR2 (germline): SGDLS, YYNGEE. The CDR3 runs to 15 residues. V lost 3 bases and J lost 0; bases outside the gene matches: 6. CDR3 nucleotides: TGTGCCAGCAGCGCTAGCGGAGGAAACTCCTACGAGCAGTACTTC. Amino acid sequence: CASSASGGNSYEQYF.

Many counts were recorded for this clonotype. This chain connects TRBV7-2 to TRBJ2-5, with 7 bases that match TRBD2. The germline V gene encodes CDR1 SGHTA and CDR2 FQGNSA. Trimming removed 0 bases from V and 1 base from J; junction bases left unmatched: 2. The length of the CDR3 is 15 residues. CDR3 in DNA: TGTGCCAGCAGCTTAGCCGGACTAGTCCAAGAGACCCAGTACTTC. Its protein product is CASSLAGLVQETQYF.